This entry features one TCR beta chain sequence. PCR amplification relied on 60 Vbeta primers (plus 13 Jbeta primers). TCRdb keeps only in-frame clones here, not all; method: immunoSEQ multiplex PCR. The data contain roughly 200,000 clones, around three quarters of them seen just once; the ten biggest clones take up less than 2%. The CDR3 is made up of 15 amino acids. Germline V lookup: CDR1 LNHNV, CDR2 YYDKDF (reference sequence). Trimming left V 0 bases short and J 4 bases short, with 10 bases between. The data originate from a study of cytomegalovirus exposure and HLA in healthy donors. The sample was PBMCs. The receptor was derived from a man aged 25-45 years in good health and CMV-seronegative. This rearrangement joins TRBV15 to TRBJ1-3, with a tentative D call TRBD1 (5 bases). CDR3 sequence reads: CATSRDRAQGNTIYF. CDR3 in DNA: TGTGCCACCAGCAGAGACAGGGCACAAGGAAACACCATATATTTT.